This T cell receptor beta chain was identified during a study of somatic mutations in cytotoxic T cells in rheumatoid arthritis. The wider study: Including V beta1+ cells that were sequenced for TCRB, some T-cell populations stained with V beta antibodies were flow-sorted at nearly 100% purity.

TCRdb's table, derived via immunoSEQ multiplex PCR, lists solely in-frame clones and lacks some. Of just over 30,000 clones listed, roughly four fifths were seen once; the top ten hold about 8.6%. Isolation of CD4+ and CD8+ cells used positive magnetic bead selection, with purity checked by flow cytometry. This clone was counted a single time. The V end lost 10 bases, the J end lost 0 bases, and 19 bases lay between the germline ends. The CDR3 length is 16 residues. CDR1 and CDR2 (germline): SNHLY, FYNNEI. This clonotype was obtained from an adult with rheumatoid arthritis. Source material: CD8+ T cells sorted from blood. The J gene is TRBJ1-3, the V gene TRBV2; D is perhaps TRBD1 (5 bases). The CDR3, as DNA: TGTGCCACCGGGGGGGACTCGACAGCCTCTGGAAACACCATATATTTT. This sequence encodes CATGGDSTASGNTIYF.